The rows below give T cell receptor beta chains drawn from one sample of a study of blood T cell repertoires in COVID-19. The data were produced by immunoSEQ multiplex PCR, yet TCRdb's version contains in-frame clones alone and is incomplete. The sample holds roughly 400,000 clones, around 90% seen once. Input material: PBMCs or T cells enriched from blood (not recorded which). The receptors stem from a woman in her thirties or forties with acute COVID-19. The CDR3 runs from the conserved cysteine through the conserved F or W. D genes are given only for firm matches. The size field is filled for only some rows; it gives once, few, many or a size class.

v_gene	abundance	j_gene	d_gene	len	CDR3nt	CDR3aa
TRBV18	few	TRBJ2-5	TRBD2	14	TGTGCCAGCTCACGCGGGGGGGCCGAAGAGACCCAGTACTTC	CASSRGGAEETQYF
TRBV6-2/TRBV6-3	NA	TRBJ2-3	NA	14	TGTGCCAGCAGTTACGTCCGCGGCACAGATACGCAGTATTTT	CASSYVRGTDTQYF
TRBV27	few	TRBJ2-7	TRBD1	14	TGTGCCAGCAGTTTTTCTAGGGGGCCCTACGAGCAGTACTTC	CASSFSRGPYEQYF
TRBV18	NA	TRBJ2-7	NA	16	TGTGCCAGCTCACCGGGTATTCTAGGGGCCGTCGGCGAGCAGTACTTC	CASSPGILGAVGEQYF
TRBV19	NA	TRBJ2-7	TRBD1	13	TGTGCCAGTAGTGCGGGACAGGGTGGCGAGCAGTACTTC	CASSAGQGGEQYF
TRBV10-2	NA	TRBJ2-1	TRBD1	15	TGCGCCAGCAGACGGACCGGGACAGGGGTGGATGAGCAGTTCTTC	CASRRTGTGVDEQFF
TRBV6-6	once	TRBJ1-6	NA	15	TGTGCCAGCAGTTACGGAAGGACAGACAATTCACCCCTCCACTTT	CASSYGRTDNSPLHF
TRBV9	NA	TRBJ1-1	NA	13	TGTGCCAGCGCACAGGGTGGCGGCACTGAAGCTTTCTTT	CASAQGGGTEAFF
TRBV6-5	NA	TRBJ1-6	NA	15	TGTGCCAGCAGTTACTCCAGACTCACGAATTCACCCCTCCACTTT	CASSYSRLTNSPLHF
TRBV5-6	NA	TRBJ1-3	TRBD1	16	TGTGCCAGCAGCTCCTACGGGACAGAGACTGGAAACACCATATATTTT	CASSSYGTETGNTIYF
TRBV19	many	TRBJ1-3	NA	13	TGTGCCAGTAGTTCCGTCCCTGGAAACACCATATATTTT	CASSSVPGNTIYF
TRBV12-5	NA	TRBJ2-1	NA	16	TGTGCTAGTGGTTTGGTACTGGGAGGTTCCTACAATGAGCAGTTCTTC	CASGLVLGGSYNEQFF
TRBV29-1	NA	TRBJ2-7	TRBD1	12	TGCAGCGTTGCTACCGACAGGGACGAGCAGTACTTC	CSVATDRDEQYF
TRBV29-1	once	TRBJ2-2	TRBD1	14	TGCAGCGTTGAAACGACAGGGGACACCGGGGAGCTGTTTTTT	CSVETTGDTGELFF
TRBV18	NA	TRBJ1-2	NA	13	TGTGCCAGCTCATCGGATTCCTTAGCGGGCTACACCTTC	CASSSDSLAGYTF
TRBV19	NA	TRBJ1-2	NA	12	TGTGCCAGTAGTATTTGGCAGCGGGGCTACACCTTC	CASSIWQRGYTF
TRBV4-2	few	TRBJ1-2	NA	15	TGTGCCAGCAGCCAAGTCGGACAGACCTACTATGGCTACACCTTC	CASSQVGQTYYGYTF
TRBV19	NA	TRBJ1-1	TRBD1	16	TGTGCCAGTAGTCCCCAACAGGGGCGGAAGAACACTGAAGCTTTCTTT	CASSPQQGRKNTEAFF
TRBV5-1	NA	TRBJ2-5	TRBD2	15	TGCGCCAGCAGCAGGACTAGCGGAGAGTGGGAGACCCAGTACTTC	CASSRTSGEWETQYF
TRBV24-1	NA	TRBJ1-2	NA	12	TGTGCCACCAGTGATGGGCCCTATGGCTACACCTTC	CATSDGPYGYTF
TRBV11-2	NA	TRBJ1-2	NA	15	TGTGCCAGCAGCTTAGAAACAGTCCTTAACTATGGCTACACCTTC	CASSLETVLNYGYTF
TRBV18	NA	TRBJ1-1	TRBD1	14	TGTGCCAGCTCCCCAGGGGAGACAGGGGATCGAGCTTTCTTT	CASSPGETGDRAFF
TRBV15	once	TRBJ2-2	NA	16	TGTGCCACCGGGGCAGGGGCGGGGGCGAACACCGGGGAGCTGTTTTTT	CATGAGAGANTGELFF
TRBV5-1	few	TRBJ1-1	TRBD1	15	TGCGCCAGCAGCGTTCGACAGGGTTGGAACACTGAAGCTTTCTTT	CASSVRQGWNTEAFF
TRBV11-3	once	TRBJ2-1	TRBD2	18	TGTGCCAGCAGCTTAACCGGGACTAGCGGGGGGGCTGGTAATGAGCAGTTCTTC	CASSLTGTSGGAGNEQFF
TRBV30	NA	TRBJ1-5	NA	12	TGTGCCTGGAGGGAAACAGATCAGCCCCAGCATTTT	CAWRETDQPQHF
TRBV11-2	NA	TRBJ2-3	TRBD2	14	TGTGCCAGCAGCCCACGGGCTAGCGGAGATACGCAGTATTTT	CASSPRASGDTQYF
TRBV11-3	many	TRBJ2-2	NA	17	TGTGCCAGCAAGTCAAAGCCCAGGTGGCGTGACACCGGGGAGCTGTTTTTT	CASKSKPRWRDTGELFF
TRBV10-3	NA	TRBJ2-3	TRBD1	13	TGTGCCATAGCGACAGGGGGCTTTGGTACGCAGTATTTT	CAIATGGFGTQYF
TRBV3-1/TRBV3-2	NA	TRBJ1-2	TRBD1	15	TGTGCCAGCAGCCAAGAGGGGACAGGACCGGATGGCTACACCTTC	CASSQEGTGPDGYTF
TRBV3-1/TRBV3-2	NA	TRBJ2-3	NA	15	TGTGCCAGCAGCTTCGGGGACTCCCCTCCCGGTACGCAGTATTTT	CASSFGDSPPGTQYF
TRBV30	NA	TRBJ2-2	NA	15	TGTGCCTGGAGTAAGGACGGGGGGAACACCGGGGAGCTGTTTTTT	CAWSKDGGNTGELFF
TRBV21-1	NA	TRBJ1-4	NA	14	TGTGCCAGCAGCAAAGCACAGGGTGCGGAAAAACTGTTTTTT	CASSKAQGAEKLFF
TRBV7-9	NA	TRBJ2-1	NA	16	TGTGCCAGCAGCAATCCGTTCCGCGATCCCTACAATGAGCAGTTCTTC	CASSNPFRDPYNEQFF
TRBV12-3/TRBV12-4	NA	TRBJ2-4	NA	12	TGTGCCAGCAGTTTTGACAGGAACATTCAGTACTTC	CASSFDRNIQYF
TRBV9	NA	TRBJ2-7	TRBD2	16	TGTGCCAGCAGCGTAGGGGTTGGGAGCGGGGTCGACGAGCAGTACTTC	CASSVGVGSGVDEQYF
TRBV3-1/TRBV3-2	NA	TRBJ2-1	NA	15	TGTGCCAGCAGCCAATCGTCAGGGGCCTACAATGAGCAGTTCTTC	CASSQSSGAYNEQFF
TRBV11-2	NA	TRBJ1-1	NA	14	TGTGCCAGCAGCTTCAGGGTGGGGAACACTGAAGCTTTCTTT	CASSFRVGNTEAFF
TRBV7-9	NA	TRBJ1-4	NA	15	TGTGCCAGCAGCTTAATAACAGGGCTTATCGAAAAACTGTTTTTT	CASSLITGLIEKLFF
TRBV27	NA	TRBJ2-3	TRBD2	15	TGTGCCAGCAGTTTTAGGACTAGCGGGACAGATACGCAGTATTTT	CASSFRTSGTDTQYF
TRBV3-1/TRBV3-2	NA	TRBJ1-2	TRBD1	15	TGTGCCAGCAGCCTTTACCGGGACAGCCTCTATGGCTACACCTTC	CASSLYRDSLYGYTF
TRBV2	NA	TRBJ1-1	TRBD1	14	TGTGCCAGCACTATGACAGGGGGGGACACTGAAGCTTTCTTT	CASTMTGGDTEAFF
TRBV6-5	NA	TRBJ2-3	NA	16	TGTGCCAGCAGTTATAATGGGGCGCAGGGCACAGATACGCAGTATTTT	CASSYNGAQGTDTQYF
TRBV5-1	NA	TRBJ1-1	NA	12	TGCGCCAGCAGCTTGGCAGACACTGAAGCTTTCTTT	CASSLADTEAFF
TRBV6-5	NA	TRBJ1-1	NA	12	TGTGCCAGCAGGGGGCTGAACACTGAAGCTTTCTTT	CASRGLNTEAFF